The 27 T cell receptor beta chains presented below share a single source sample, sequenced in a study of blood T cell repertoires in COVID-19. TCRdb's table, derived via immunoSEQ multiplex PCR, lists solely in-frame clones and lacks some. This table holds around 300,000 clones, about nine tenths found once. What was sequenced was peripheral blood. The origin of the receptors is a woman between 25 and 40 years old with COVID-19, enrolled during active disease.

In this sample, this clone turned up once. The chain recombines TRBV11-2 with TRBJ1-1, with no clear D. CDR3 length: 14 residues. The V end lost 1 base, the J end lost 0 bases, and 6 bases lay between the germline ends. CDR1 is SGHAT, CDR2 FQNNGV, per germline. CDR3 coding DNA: TGTGCCAGCAGCTTAGTCACAGTGAACACTGAAGCTTTCTTT. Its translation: CASSLVTVNTEAFF.

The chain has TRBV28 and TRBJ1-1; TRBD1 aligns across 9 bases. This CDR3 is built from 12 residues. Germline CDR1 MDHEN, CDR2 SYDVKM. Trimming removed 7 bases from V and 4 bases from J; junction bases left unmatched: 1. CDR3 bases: TGTGCCAGCAAGACAGGGGGCACTGAAGCTTTCTTT. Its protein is CASKTGGTEAFF.

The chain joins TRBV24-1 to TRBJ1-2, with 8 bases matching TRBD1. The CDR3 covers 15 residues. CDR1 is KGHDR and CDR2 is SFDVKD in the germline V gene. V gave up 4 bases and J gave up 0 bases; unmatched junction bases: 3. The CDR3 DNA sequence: TGTGCCACCAGTGACCCAGGGGGCTCTAACTATGGCTACACCTTC. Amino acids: CATSDPGGSNYGYTF.

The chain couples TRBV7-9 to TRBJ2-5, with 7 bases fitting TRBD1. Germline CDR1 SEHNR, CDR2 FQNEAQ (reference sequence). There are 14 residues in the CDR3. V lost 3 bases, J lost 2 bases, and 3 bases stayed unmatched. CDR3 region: CASSFTGVQETQYF. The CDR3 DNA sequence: TGTGCCAGCAGCTTTACAGGGGTTCAAGAGACCCAGTACTTC.

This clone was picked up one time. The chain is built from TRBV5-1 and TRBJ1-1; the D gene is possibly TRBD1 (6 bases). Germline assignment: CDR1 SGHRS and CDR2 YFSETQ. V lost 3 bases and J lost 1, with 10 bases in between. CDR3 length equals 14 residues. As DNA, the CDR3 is TGCGCCAGCAGCTCCGGGACAAGGAACACTGAAGCTTTCTTT. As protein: CASSSGTRNTEAFF.

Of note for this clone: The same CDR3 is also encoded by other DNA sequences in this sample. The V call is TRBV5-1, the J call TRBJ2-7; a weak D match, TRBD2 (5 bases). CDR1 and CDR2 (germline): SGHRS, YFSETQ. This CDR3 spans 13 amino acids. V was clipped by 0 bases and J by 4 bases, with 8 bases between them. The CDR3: CASSLAGSYEQYF. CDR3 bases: TGCGCCAGCAGCTTGGCTGGGAGTTACGAGCAGTACTTC.

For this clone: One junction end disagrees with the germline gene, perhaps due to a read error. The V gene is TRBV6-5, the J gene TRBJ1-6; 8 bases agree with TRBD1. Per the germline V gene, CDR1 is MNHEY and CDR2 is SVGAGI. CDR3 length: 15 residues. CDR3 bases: TGTGCCAGCAGTCAGGACAGGGCCTATAACTCACCCCTCCACTTT. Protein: CASSQDRAYNSPLHF.

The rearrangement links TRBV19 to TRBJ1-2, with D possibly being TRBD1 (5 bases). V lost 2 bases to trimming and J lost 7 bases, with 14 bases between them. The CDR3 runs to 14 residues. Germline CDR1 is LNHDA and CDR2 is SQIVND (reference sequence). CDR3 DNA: TGTGCCAGTAGTATACTCACCAGGGTTGGTGGCTACACCTTC. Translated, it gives CASSILTRVGGYTF.

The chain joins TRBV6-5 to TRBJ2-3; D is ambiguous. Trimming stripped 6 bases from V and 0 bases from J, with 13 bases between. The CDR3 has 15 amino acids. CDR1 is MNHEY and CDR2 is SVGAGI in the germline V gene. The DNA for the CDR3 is TGTGCCAGCAGGCGGATCCCAACTAGCACAGATACGCAGTATTTT. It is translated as CASRRIPTSTDTQYF.

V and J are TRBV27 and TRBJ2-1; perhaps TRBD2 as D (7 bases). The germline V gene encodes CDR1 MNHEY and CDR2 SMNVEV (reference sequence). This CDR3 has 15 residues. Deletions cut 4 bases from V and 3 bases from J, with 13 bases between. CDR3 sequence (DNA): TGTGCCAGCAGTTCTGGGGGGGCCAACTACAATGAGCAGTTCTTC. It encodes CASSSGGANYNEQFF.

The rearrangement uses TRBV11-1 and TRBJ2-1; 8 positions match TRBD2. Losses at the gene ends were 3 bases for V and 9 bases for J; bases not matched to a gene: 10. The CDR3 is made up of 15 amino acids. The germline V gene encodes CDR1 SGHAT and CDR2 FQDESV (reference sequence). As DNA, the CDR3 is TGTGCCAGCAGCTTCCGGATAGCGGGGTTGGGTGAGCAGTTCTTC. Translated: CASSFRIAGLGEQFF.

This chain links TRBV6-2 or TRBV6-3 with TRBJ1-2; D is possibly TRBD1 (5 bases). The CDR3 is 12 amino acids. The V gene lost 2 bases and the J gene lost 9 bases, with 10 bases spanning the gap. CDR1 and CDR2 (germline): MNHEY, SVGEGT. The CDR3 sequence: CASSYDSHSYTF. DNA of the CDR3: TGTGCCAGCAGTTACGACAGTCATAGCTACACCTTC.

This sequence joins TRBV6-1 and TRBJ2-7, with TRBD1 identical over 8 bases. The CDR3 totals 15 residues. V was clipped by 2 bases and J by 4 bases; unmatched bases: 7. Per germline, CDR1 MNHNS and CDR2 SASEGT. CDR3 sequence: CASSEQGAVVYEQYV. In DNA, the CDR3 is TGTGCCAGCAGTGAACAGGGGGCGGTGGTGTACGAGCAGTACGTC.

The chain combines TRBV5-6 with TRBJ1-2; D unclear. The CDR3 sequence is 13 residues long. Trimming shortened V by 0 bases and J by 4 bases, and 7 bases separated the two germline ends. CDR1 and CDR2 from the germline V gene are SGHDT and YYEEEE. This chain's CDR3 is CASSLGERYGYTF. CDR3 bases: TGTGCCAGCAGCTTGGGGGAGCGCTATGGCTACACCTTC.

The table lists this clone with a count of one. CDR3 DNA sequence: TGCAGTGCTCCCTGGACAGAAATGGCTTTCTTT. As protein: CSAPWTEMAFF. V gene TRBV20-1 combines with J gene TRBJ1-1; possibly TRBD1 for D (6 bases). Trimming shortened V by 5 bases and J by 11 bases, and 15 bases separated the two germline ends. This CDR3 has 11 amino acids. Germline CDR1 and CDR2: DFQATT and SNEGSKA (reference sequence).

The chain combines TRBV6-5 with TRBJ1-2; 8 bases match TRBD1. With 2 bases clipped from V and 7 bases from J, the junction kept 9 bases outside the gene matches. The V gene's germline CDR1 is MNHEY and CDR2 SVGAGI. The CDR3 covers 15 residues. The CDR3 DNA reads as TGTGCCAGCAGTTACGGGGGACAGGCCAGAGGTGGCTACACCTTC. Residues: CASSYGGQARGGYTF.

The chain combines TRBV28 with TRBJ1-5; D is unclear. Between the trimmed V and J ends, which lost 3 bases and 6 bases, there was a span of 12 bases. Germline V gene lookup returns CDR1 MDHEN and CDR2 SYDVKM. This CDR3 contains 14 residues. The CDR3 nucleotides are TGTGCCAGCAGTTTTTCGGGGAATGGTCAGCCCCAGCATTTT. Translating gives CASSFSGNGQPQHF.

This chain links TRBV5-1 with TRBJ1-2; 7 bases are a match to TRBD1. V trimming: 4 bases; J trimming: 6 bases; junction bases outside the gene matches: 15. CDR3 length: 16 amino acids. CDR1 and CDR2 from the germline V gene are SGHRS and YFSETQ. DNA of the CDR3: TGCGCCAGCAGCCCTCAAGCCTCTTTAGGGGGCGATGGCTACACCTTC. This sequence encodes CASSPQASLGGDGYTF.

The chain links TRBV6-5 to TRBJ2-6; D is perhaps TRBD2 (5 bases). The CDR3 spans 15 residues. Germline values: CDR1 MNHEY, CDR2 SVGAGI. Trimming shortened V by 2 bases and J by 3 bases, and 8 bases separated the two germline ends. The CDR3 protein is CASSYVGVGANVLTF. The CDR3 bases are TGTGCCAGCAGTTACGTCGGGGTTGGGGCCAACGTCCTGACTTTC.

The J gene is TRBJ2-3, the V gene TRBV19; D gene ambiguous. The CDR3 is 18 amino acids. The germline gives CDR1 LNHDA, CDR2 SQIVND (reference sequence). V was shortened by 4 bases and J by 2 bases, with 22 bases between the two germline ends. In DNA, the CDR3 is TGTGCCAGTAGTAGTCCGCATGGGCGACCTCGATACACAGATACGCAGTATTTT. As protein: CASSSPHGRPRYTDTQYF.

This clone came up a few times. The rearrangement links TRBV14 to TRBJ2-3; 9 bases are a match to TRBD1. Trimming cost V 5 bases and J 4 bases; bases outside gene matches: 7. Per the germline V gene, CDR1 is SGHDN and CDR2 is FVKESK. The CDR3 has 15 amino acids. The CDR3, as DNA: TGTGCCAGCAGCAAGACAGGGGGTCTCGCAGATACGCAGTATTTT. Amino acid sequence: CASSKTGGLADTQYF.

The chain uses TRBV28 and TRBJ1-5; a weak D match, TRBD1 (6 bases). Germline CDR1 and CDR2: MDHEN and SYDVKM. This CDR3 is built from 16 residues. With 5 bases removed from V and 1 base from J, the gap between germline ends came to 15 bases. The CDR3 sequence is CASSPQGMGSNQPQHF. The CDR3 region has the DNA TGTGCCAGCAGTCCACAGGGAATGGGGAGCAATCAGCCCCAGCATTTT.

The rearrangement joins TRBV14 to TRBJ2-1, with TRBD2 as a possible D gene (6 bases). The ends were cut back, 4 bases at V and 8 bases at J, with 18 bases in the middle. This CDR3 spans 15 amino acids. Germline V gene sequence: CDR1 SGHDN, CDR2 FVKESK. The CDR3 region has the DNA TGTGCCAGCAGCCTTGTGGGGGGACCAGGCGATGAGCAGTTCTTC. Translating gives CASSLVGGPGDEQFF.

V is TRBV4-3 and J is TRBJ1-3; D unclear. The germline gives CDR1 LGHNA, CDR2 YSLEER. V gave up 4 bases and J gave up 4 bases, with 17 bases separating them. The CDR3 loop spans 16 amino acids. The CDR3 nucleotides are TGCGCCAGCAGCCCGACGGAGAGAGGCGCGGGAAACACCATATATTTT. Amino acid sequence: CASSPTERGAGNTIYF.

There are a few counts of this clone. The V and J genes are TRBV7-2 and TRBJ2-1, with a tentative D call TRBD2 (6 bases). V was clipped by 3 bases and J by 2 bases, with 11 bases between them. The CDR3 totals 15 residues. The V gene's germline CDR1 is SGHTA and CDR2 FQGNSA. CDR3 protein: CASSFYGGAYNEQFF. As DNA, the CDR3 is TGTGCCAGCAGCTTTTATGGCGGGGCCTACAATGAGCAGTTCTTC. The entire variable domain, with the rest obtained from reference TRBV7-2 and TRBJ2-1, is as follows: GAGVSQSPSNKVTEKGKDVELRCDPISGHTALYWYRQSLGQGLEFLIYFQGNSAPDKSGLPSDRFSAERTGGSVSTLTIQRTQQEDSAVYLCASSFYGGAYNEQFFGPGTRLTVL.

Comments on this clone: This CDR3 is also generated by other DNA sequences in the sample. CDR3 residues: CASSIGAGGNSPLHF. The CDR3 nucleotides are TGTGCCAGTAGTATAGGCGCAGGGGGGAATTCACCCCTCCACTTT. This chain links TRBV19 with TRBJ1-6, with 7 bases that match TRBD1. Germline CDR1 and CDR2: LNHDA and SQIVND (reference sequence). This CDR3 is built from 15 residues. The trim removed 1 base at V and 7 bases at J, leaving 4 bases unmatched.

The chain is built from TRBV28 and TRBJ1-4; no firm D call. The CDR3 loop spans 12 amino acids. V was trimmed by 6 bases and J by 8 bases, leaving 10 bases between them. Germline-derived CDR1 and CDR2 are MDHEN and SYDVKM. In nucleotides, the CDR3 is TGTGCCAGCAGGTCGGTACGAGAAAAACTGTTTTTT. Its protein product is CASRSVREKLFF.